Sequencing of this T cell receptor (beta chain) was carried out in a study of cytomegalovirus exposure and HLA in healthy donors. Across the whole study: There were 88 million or so unique TCRs (from HLA-typed donors) in an early data release.

This CDR3 is 14 amino acids long. Trimming shortened V by 1 base and J by 4 bases, and 11 bases separated the two germline ends. Per the germline V gene, CDR1 is SGHRS and CDR2 is YFSETQ. PCR amplification relied on 60 Vbeta primers (plus 13 Jbeta primers). Assay: immunoSEQ multiplex PCR; the TCRdb copy retains only in-frame clones and omits some. This table has some 130,000 clones, about 80% appearing once. The rearrangement uses TRBV5-1 and TRBJ1-2, with a tentative D call TRBD1 (6 bases). This TCR derives from a male donor in good health and CMV-seronegative. The sequenced sample consisted of PBMCs. In DNA, the CDR3 is TGCGCCAGCAGCTTGAGTTGGGGGCCCTATGGCTACACCTTC. It yields the protein CASSLSWGPYGYTF.